This record looks at one T cell receptor (beta chain) sequence and its context. The data derive from a study of OX40 agonist ivuxolimab in advanced cancers. Study-level background: Males comprised around four fifths of the group, whose mean age was about 60 years (range roughly 20 to 85).

Here immunoSEQ multiplex PCR was the method, and the copy in TCRdb shows in-frame clones only, minus some. The sample records 77,000 or so clones, about nine tenths being singletons. Germline lookup yields CDR1 ENHRY and CDR2 SYGVKD. Trimming removed 10 bases at V and 8 bases at J, with 15 bases between. The CDR3 spans 11 residues. This chain uses TRBV10-3 with TRBJ2-7, with D unclear. The sequences come from CD4+ or CD8+ T cells sorted from blood, collected in a trial of the OX40 agonist ivuxolimab. This TCR was recovered from an adult with an advanced solid tumor such as melanoma, head and neck, liver or kidney cancer. This CDR3 is CATRLTDQQYF. The CDR3 nucleotides read TGTGCCACCAGACTCACAGACCAGCAGTACTTC.